This T cell receptor (beta chain) is from a study of T-cell reconstitution after alpha-beta-depleted transplantation in children. A library of TCRbeta sequences, prepared with unique molecular identifiers, was generated. TCRdb analysed the PCR reads with MiXCR anew, one entry per CDR3 protein. The top ten clones hold 24% of a sample with around 130,000 distinct CDR3 sequences, roughly 10% of them seen once. The CDR3 spans 16 residues. Germline V gene lookup returns CDR1 SGHRS and CDR2 YFSETQ. Of note for this clonotype: Its antigen is not known. Its ends do not fully match the called genes, so a read error is possible.

Whole-study findings and limits: Most T-cell counts and diversity one year after the transplant came from T cells that were newly produced. Some patients showed high day-60 TCRbeta diversity, which derived from surviving recipient T cells and thymic progenitors. The origin of alpha-beta T cells about two months after transplant was reportedly several hundred expanded graft clones.

This clonotype was sampled from a girl under three years old who had a stem cell transplant for combined immunodeficiency, so the T cells may come from the graft donor. This chain connects TRBV5-1 to TRBJ2-5; TRBD1 is a possible D gene (6 bases). Sequenced material: PBMCs, mostly from graft donor cells, taken 180 days after TCRalphabeta/CD19-depleted stem cell transplant. The CDR3 sequence: CAGSLARNRVRETQYF. The CDR3 bases are TGCGCCGGCAGCTTGGCCCGCAACAGGGTTCGGGAGACCCAGTACTTC.